The present entry profiles one T cell receptor (beta chain) with its context. CDR1 is SQVTM, CDR2 ANQGSEA, per germline. The trim removed 5 bases at V and 4 bases at J, leaving 6 bases unmatched. The CDR3 totals 14 residues. Seattle participants joined during active infection and were tracked over time. This sample was included in a study of blood T cell repertoires in COVID-19. As processed by the authors: Amplification of reference gene primers provided the estimated nucleated cell counts. Clones were read by immunoSEQ multiplex PCR, and TCRdb kept only the in-frame ones, dropping some. V, J and clone size were drawn from that table, and D and trimming were deduced from the DNA. The top ten clones hold about 5.4% of a sample with under 250,000 clones, 86% of them seen once.

Sequenced material: peripheral blood. This TCR came from an elderly woman with COVID-19, enrolled during active disease. The chain couples TRBV29-1 to TRBJ2-5; 11 bases align to TRBD2. The CDR3 DNA sequence: TGCAGCGTTCTTAGCGGGGGGGCGGGAGAGACCCAGTACTTC. Amino acid sequence: CSVLSGGAGETQYF.